This T cell receptor beta chain was observed in a study of blood T cell repertoires in COVID-19. Profiled with immunoSEQ multiplex PCR; TCRdb holds only in-frame clones, not every one. This sample carries under 80,000 clones, about 80% of them seen once, and the ten largest clones take more than 10%. This clone appeared many times. The sample comprised peripheral blood. The clonotype comes from a human donor in a cohort sampled during active COVID-19.

The CDR3 DNA reads as TGTGCCAGCAGCCCGCCAGGATCCACCCTCCACTTT. It encodes CASSPPGSTLHF. V is TRBV7-9 and J is TRBJ1-6, with no clear D. Trimming left V 5 bases short and J 14 bases short, with 13 bases between. Germline lookup yields CDR1 SEHNR and CDR2 FQNEAQ (reference sequence). The CDR3 has 12 amino acids.